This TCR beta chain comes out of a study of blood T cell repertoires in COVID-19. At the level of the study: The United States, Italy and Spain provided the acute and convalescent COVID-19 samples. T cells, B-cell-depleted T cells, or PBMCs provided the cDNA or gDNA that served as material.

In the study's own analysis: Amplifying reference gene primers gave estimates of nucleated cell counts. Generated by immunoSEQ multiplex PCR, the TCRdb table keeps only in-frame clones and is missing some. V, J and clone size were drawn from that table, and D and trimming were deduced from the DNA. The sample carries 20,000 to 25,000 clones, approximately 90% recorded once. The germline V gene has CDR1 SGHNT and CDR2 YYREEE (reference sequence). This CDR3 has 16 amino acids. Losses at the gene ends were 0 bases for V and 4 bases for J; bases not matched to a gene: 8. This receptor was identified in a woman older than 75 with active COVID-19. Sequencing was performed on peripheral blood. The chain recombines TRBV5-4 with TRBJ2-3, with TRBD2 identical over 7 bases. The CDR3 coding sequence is TGTGCCAGCAGCTTGGCCGGGGGGAGGGGCGCAGATACGCAGTATTTT. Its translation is CASSLAGGRGADTQYF.